Following are 22 T cell receptor beta chains from one sample sequenced in a study of identical twins. TCRdb reprocessed the 5' RACE reads with MiXCR, giving one entry per CDR3 protein. The top ten hold 5.5% to 9% of the sample, which has under 350,000 distinct CDR3 sequences, around 9.7% seen once. The same data also contributed to another study, on yellow fever vaccine responses in identical twins.

Sequences were obtained from CD8+ T cells sorted from blood. These receptors all come from a woman aged 18-29 years in good health.

The CDR3 loop reads CASSVWVGGDFNEQFF. CDR3 nucleotide sequence: TGTGCCAGCAGCGTGTGGGTGGGGGGGGACTTCAATGAGCAGTTCTTC. The chain couples TRBV9 to TRBJ2-1, with 7 bases identical to TRBD2. CDR1 is SGDLS, CDR2 YYNGEE, per germline. Losses at the gene ends were 2 bases for V and 6 bases for J; bases not matched to a gene: 11. The CDR3 consists of 16 residues. Based on the CDR3 plus reference TRBV9 and TRBJ2-1, the full variable domain is DSGVTQTPKHLITATGQRVTLRCSPRSGDLSVYWYQQSLDQGLQFLIQYYNGEERAKGNILERFSAQQFPDLHSELNLSSLELGDSALYFCASSVWVGGDFNEQFFGPGTRLTVL.

This clonotype was detected a few times. V and J are TRBV9 and TRBJ2-1, with 7 bases that match TRBD2. The CDR3 contains 14 residues. From germline, CDR1 is SGDLS and CDR2 YYNGEE. V shed 2 bases and J 5 bases; nucleotides not matched to a gene: 4. The CDR3 reads CASSVRGWDNEQFF. CDR3 DNA sequence: TGTGCCAGCAGCGTGCGGGGGTGGGACAATGAGCAGTTCTTC.

This clonotype was detected only a few times. J is TRBJ2-1 and V is TRBV20-1; TRBD2 matches at 10 bases. This CDR3 region has 14 residues. Germline V CDR1 and CDR2: DFQATT, SNEGSKA (reference sequence). After removal of 3 bases from V and 4 bases from J, the junction contained 3 bases not matched to a gene. CDR3 sequence (DNA): TGCAGTGCTAGCGCTAGCGGGGGATACAATGAGCAGTTCTTC. This gives the protein CSASASGGYNEQFF.

The chain has TRBV4-3 and TRBJ2-1; 14 bases match TRBD2. The length of the CDR3 is 16 residues. Per germline, CDR1 LGHNA and CDR2 YSLEER. With V trimmed by 1 base and J by 10 bases, 6 bases remained unmatched. CDR3 amino acids: CASSQAGLAGDREQFF. The CDR3 region has the DNA TGCGCCAGCAGCCAAGCGGGACTAGCGGGAGATCGGGAGCAGTTCTTC.

This clonotype was counted a few times. The chain carries TRBV5-1 and TRBJ2-3; D is undetermined. The germline V and J ends were trimmed by 4 bases and 2 bases, with 8 bases remaining between them. Germline CDR1 is SGHRS and CDR2 is YFSETQ. The CDR3 length is 13 residues. The CDR3 coding sequence is TGCGCCAGCAGCCCTTGGACCACAGATACGCAGTATTTT. This translates into CASSPWTTDTQYF.

This clonotype was seen many times. One end of the junction is discordant with germline, which a read error may explain. The chain links TRBV28 to TRBJ2-7, with D perhaps matching TRBD1 (6 bases). This CDR3 is built from 13 residues. Germline CDR1 is MDHEN and CDR2 is SYDVKM. CDR3 coding DNA: TGCGCCAGCAGTGAGGGGACAAGCTACGAGCAGTACTTC. Its translation: CASSEGTSYEQYF.

The chain uses TRBV7-9 and TRBJ2-7, with 8 bases matching TRBD1. V was clipped by 7 bases and J by 0 bases; unmatched bases: 8. Germline CDR1 reads SEHNR; CDR2 reads FQNEAQ (reference sequence). This CDR3 spans 15 amino acids. The CDR3 loop is CASTSDRALSYEQYF. The CDR3 nucleotides read TGTGCCAGCACCTCGGACAGGGCCCTCTCCTACGAGCAGTACTTC.

V and J are TRBV7-3 and TRBJ1-1; D remains ambiguous. V gave up 4 bases and J gave up 7 bases, with 10 bases separating them. This CDR3 has 12 amino acids. Germline V lookup: CDR1 SGHTA, CDR2 FQGTGA. CDR3 sequence reads: CASSSTGSEAFF. CDR3 nucleotides: TGTGCCAGCAGCTCGACGGGGAGTGAAGCTTTCTTT.

The V call is TRBV2, the J call TRBJ2-3, with 8 bases matching TRBD2. Germline loops: CDR1 SNHLY, CDR2 FYNNEI. This CDR3 region has 18 residues. V shed 2 bases, J shed 2 bases, and the junction held 12 bases outside the gene matches. In DNA form, the CDR3 reads TGTGCCAGCAGTGAAAAGCAGGGGACTAGTTGGGTCACAGATACGCAGTATTTT. Its translation is CASSEKQGTSWVTDTQYF. Variable domain in full (rest from reference TRBV2 and TRBJ2-3): EPEVTQTPSHQVTQMGQEVILRCVPISNHLYFYWYRQILGQKVEFLVSFYNNEISEKSEIFDDQFSVERPDGSNFTLKIRSTKLEDSAMYFCASSEKQGTSWVTDTQYFGPGTRLTVL.

This clonotype has ten or more counts. V and J are TRBV29-1 and TRBJ2-1; 8 bases map to TRBD2. CDR1 SQVTM and CDR2 ANQGSEA come from the germline V gene. CDR3 size: 14 residues. V lost 1 base and J lost 12; bases outside the gene matches: 11. CDR3 protein: CSVEGAAGEDLQFF. The CDR3 DNA follows: TGCAGCGTTGAAGGGGCAGCGGGAGAAGATTTGCAGTTCTTC.

This chain connects TRBV21-1 to TRBJ2-7; the table gives TRBD2 as D, unverified against the DNA. TRBV21-1 is recorded as a pseudogene. This CDR3 spans 16 amino acids. The CDR3 region has the DNA TGTGCCAGCAGCCGGCTGGCGGGAGGGCCTTTTGACGAGCAGTACTTC. Its translation is CASSRLAGGPFDEQYF.

The chain is built from TRBV7-8 and TRBJ1-4, with D unclear. Between the trimmed V and J ends, which lost 5 bases and 6 bases, there was a span of 19 bases. Germline assignment: CDR1 SGHVS and CDR2 FQNEAQ. CDR3 length: 16 residues. This CDR3 is CASSPFASQLDEKLFF. The CDR3, as DNA: TGTGCCAGCAGCCCCTTTGCGTCTCAGTTGGATGAAAAACTGTTTTTT.

The V gene is TRBV4-3, the J gene TRBJ2-7; D is tentatively TRBD1 or TRBD2 (5 bases each). The germline CDR1 and CDR2 sequences are LGHNA and YSLEER. V was cut by 0 bases and J by 0 bases, with 12 bases left in between. This CDR3 contains 16 residues. In nucleotides, the CDR3 is TGCGCCAGCAGCCAAGACCGGGACCGACTCTCCTACGAGCAGTACTTC. Residues: CASSQDRDRLSYEQYF.

The V gene is TRBV2, the J gene TRBJ2-5, with 11 bases matching TRBD2. Germline CDR1 and CDR2: SNHLY and FYNNEI. V shed 9 bases and J 4 bases; nucleotides not matched to a gene: 4. There are 13 residues in the CDR3. CDR3 in amino acids: CARKGLAAETQYF. The CDR3 DNA sequence: TGTGCCAGGAAGGGACTAGCGGCAGAGACCCAGTACTTC. The whole variable domain, remainder taken from reference TRBV2 and TRBJ2-5, is EPEVTQTPSHQVTQMGQEVILRCVPISNHLYFYWYRQILGQKVEFLVSFYNNEISEKSEIFDDQFSVERPDGSNFTLKIRSTKLEDSAMYFCARKGLAAETQYFGPGTRLLVL.

V and J are TRBV12-5 and TRBJ2-5; 13 bases align to TRBD2. CDR1 and CDR2 from the germline V gene are LGHNT and FRNRAP. The trim removed 7 bases at V and 3 bases at J, leaving 5 bases unmatched. The CDR3 totals 15 residues. CDR3 region: CASAEGLAGEETQYF. The CDR3 coding sequence is TGTGCTAGTGCCGAAGGACTAGCGGGAGAAGAGACCCAGTACTTC.

This clonotype was detected only a few times. The rearrangement joins TRBV7-9 to TRBJ2-7; TRBD1 matches 9 bases. This CDR3 has 16 amino acids. V dropped 1 base and J dropped 3; count of bases not matched to a gene: 7. Germline CDR1 is SEHNR and CDR2 is FQNEAQ (reference sequence). The CDR3 region has the DNA TGTGCCAGCAGCTTAGTCCCGGGACAGGGTTTCTACGAGCAGTACTTC. This gives the protein CASSLVPGQGFYEQYF.

The chain has TRBV6-2 or TRBV6-3 and TRBJ2-1; 10 positions match TRBD2. Germline assignment: CDR1 MNHEY and CDR2 SVGEGT. The trim removed 5 bases at V and 3 bases at J, leaving 4 bases unmatched. This CDR3 region has 15 residues. Here the CDR3 DNA reads TGTGCCAGCAGTGGACTAGCGGCGTACTACAATGAGCAGTTCTTC. It codes for CASSGLAAYYNEQFF.

This clonotype was observed a few times. The rearrangement links TRBV7-6 to TRBJ2-7, with 7 bases matching TRBD1. V lost 5 bases and J lost 3; bases outside the gene matches: 10. Looked up from germline, CDR1 is SGHVS and CDR2 is FNYEAQ. CDR3 length: 15 residues. The CDR3 DNA reads TGTGCCAGCAGCCCAGAGGAAGGGGGCTACTACGAGCAGTACTTC. Its protein product is CASSPEEGGYYEQYF.

V and J are TRBV9 and TRBJ1-5, with a tentative D call TRBD1 (5 bases). In germline, CDR1 is SGDLS, CDR2 YYNGEE. This CDR3 has 13 residues. V was trimmed by 0 bases and J by 7 bases, leaving 8 bases between them. In DNA, the CDR3 is TGTGCCAGCAGCGTAGGTAGGGACCAGCCCCAGCATTTT. Translation: CASSVGRDQPQHF.

This clonotype has a count of ten or more. This sequence joins TRBV7-6 and TRBJ1-2; no firm D call. Trimming shortened V by 2 bases and J by 8 bases, and 15 bases separated the two germline ends. The CDR3 is 14 residues long. Germline CDR1 is SGHVS and CDR2 is FNYEAQ. The CDR3 sequence: CASSLSENGYGYTF. The CDR3 DNA reads TGTGCCAGCAGCTTAAGCGAAAACGGGTACGGCTACACCTTC.

This chain uses TRBV27 with TRBJ2-7, with no clear D. The germline gives CDR1 MNHEY, CDR2 SMNVEV (reference sequence). The CDR3 has 14 residues. With 6 bases removed from V and 2 bases from J, the gap between germline ends came to 14 bases. The CDR3 region is CASRSAIAAYEQYF. The CDR3 coding sequence is TGTGCCAGCAGGTCAGCCATCGCGGCCTACGAGCAGTACTTC.

This clonotype was detected only a few times. V is TRBV12-5 and J is TRBJ2-7; 8 bases fit TRBD1. The length of the CDR3 is 13 residues. V lost 3 bases and J lost 3; bases outside the gene matches: 1. Germline loops: CDR1 LGHNT, CDR2 FRNRAP. CDR3 coding DNA: TGTGCTAGTGGTTTTGGACAGGGCTACGAGCAGTACTTC. It yields the protein CASGFGQGYEQYF.